The following is a T cell receptor beta chain sequence with its context. Antigen specificity is unknown. Each CD8+ T cell subset was flow-sorted in triplicate. Every sort contained 300,000 or so cells. This specimen belongs to a study of CXCR3-negative and CXCR3-positive naive CD8 T cells. As for the study in general: A total of 120 million to 150 million TRB reads was generated, with about 1.5 +/- 0.3 million per library. Findings and caveats of the study: Memory cells diverged, while naive CXCR3-positive and CXCR3-negative cells had similar TRBV-TRBJ usage. Each naive subset displayed comparably high diversity, whereas memory CD8+ cells displayed much lower diversity.

TRB cDNA was prepared as libraries by UMI-labeled 5' RACE. One entry per CDR3 protein, without DNA, is what TCRdb gives after re-calling the 5' RACE reads. This sample's table has 100,000 to 150,000 distinct CDR3 sequences. Germline V gene lookup returns CDR1 SQVTM and CDR2 ANQGSEA. This CDR3 region has 13 residues. The sequencing input was naive CXCR3- CD8+ T cells from blood. Specified subset: CD45RO-CCR7+CD27+CD95- naive CD8+ T cells lacking CXCR3 (TNR3-). J is TRBJ1-1 and V is TRBV29-1. The TCR was taken from a human donor in good health. Some clones in this sample may be carry-over from other donors' samples. CDR3 sequence: CSAEEGSGTEAFF.